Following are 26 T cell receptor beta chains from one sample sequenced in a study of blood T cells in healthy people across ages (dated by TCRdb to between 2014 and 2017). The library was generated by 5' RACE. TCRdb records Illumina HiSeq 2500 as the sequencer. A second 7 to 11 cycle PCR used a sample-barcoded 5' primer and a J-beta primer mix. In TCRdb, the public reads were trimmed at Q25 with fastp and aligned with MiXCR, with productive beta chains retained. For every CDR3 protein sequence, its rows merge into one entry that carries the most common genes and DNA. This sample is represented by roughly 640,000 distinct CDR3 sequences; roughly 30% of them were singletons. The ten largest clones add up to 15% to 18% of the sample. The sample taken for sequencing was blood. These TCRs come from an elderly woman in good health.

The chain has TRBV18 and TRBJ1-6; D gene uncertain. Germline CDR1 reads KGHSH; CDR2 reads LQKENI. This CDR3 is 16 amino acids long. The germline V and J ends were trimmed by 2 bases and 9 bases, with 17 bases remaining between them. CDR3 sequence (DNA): TGTGCCAGCTCACCATCCCGTATGACGGCGGGTTCACCCCTCCACTTT. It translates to CASSPSRMTAGSPLHF.

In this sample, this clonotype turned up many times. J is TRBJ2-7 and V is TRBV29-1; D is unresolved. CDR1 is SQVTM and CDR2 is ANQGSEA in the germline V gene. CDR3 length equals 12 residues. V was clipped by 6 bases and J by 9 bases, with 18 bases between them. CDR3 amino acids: CSVQTSRQVQYF. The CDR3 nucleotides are TGCAGCGTCCAAACGAGCCGGCAGGTGCAGTACTTC.

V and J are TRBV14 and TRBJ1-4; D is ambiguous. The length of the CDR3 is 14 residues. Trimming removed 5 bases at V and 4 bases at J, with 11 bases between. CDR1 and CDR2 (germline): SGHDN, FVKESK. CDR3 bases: TGTGCCAGCAGCTTCGGACGGGTTAATGAAAAACTGTTTTTT. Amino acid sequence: CASSFGRVNEKLFF.

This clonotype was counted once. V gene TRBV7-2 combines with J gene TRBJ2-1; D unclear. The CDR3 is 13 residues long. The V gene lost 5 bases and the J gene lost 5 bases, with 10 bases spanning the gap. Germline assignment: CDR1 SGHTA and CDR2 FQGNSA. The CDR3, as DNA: TGTGCCAGCAGCCCAAACCGGAACAATGAGCAGTTCTTC. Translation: CASSPNRNNEQFF.

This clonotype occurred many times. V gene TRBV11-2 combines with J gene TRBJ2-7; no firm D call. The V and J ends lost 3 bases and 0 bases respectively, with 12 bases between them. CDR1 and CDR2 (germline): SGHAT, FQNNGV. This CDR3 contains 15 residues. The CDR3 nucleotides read TGTGCCAGCAGCTTGAACAGCGTTAGCTCCTACGAGCAGTACTTC. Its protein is CASSLNSVSSYEQYF.

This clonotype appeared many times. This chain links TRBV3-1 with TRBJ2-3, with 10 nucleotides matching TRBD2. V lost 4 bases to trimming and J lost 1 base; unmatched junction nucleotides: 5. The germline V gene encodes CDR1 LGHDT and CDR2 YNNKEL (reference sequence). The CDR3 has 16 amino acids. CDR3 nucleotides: TGTGCCAGCAGCCTAGACCTAGCGGGAGGCACAGATACGCAGTATTTT. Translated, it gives CASSLDLAGGTDTQYF.

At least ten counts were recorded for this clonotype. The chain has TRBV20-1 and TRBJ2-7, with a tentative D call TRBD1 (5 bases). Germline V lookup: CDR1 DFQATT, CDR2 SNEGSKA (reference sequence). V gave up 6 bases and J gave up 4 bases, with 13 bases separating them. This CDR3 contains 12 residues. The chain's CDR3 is CSADDRGYEQYF. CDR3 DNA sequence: TGCAGTGCCGACGATAGGGGTTACGAGCAGTACTTC.

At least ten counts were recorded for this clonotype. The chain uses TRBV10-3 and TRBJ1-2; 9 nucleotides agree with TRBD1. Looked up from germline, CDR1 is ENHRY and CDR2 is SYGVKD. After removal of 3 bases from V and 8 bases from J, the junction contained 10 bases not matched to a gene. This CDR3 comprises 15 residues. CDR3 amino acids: CAISESTGGAYGYTF. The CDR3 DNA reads TGTGCCATCAGTGAAAGTACAGGGGGCGCATACGGCTACACCTTC.

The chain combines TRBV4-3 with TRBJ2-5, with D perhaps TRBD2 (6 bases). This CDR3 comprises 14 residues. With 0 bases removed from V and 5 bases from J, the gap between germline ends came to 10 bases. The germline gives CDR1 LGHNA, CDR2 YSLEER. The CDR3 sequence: CASSQDGSGETQYF. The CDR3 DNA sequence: TGCGCCAGCAGCCAAGATGGAAGCGGGGAGACCCAGTACTTC.

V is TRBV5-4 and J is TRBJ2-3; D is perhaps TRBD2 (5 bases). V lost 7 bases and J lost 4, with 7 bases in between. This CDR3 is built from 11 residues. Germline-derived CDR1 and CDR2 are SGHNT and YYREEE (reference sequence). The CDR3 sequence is CASAEADTQYF. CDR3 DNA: TGTGCCAGCGCGGAGGCAGATACGCAGTATTTT.

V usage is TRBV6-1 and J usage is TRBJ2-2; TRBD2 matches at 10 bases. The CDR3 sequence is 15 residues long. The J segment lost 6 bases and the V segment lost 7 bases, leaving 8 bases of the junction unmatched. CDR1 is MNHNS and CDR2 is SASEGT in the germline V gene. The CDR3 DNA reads TGTGCCAGCACCATATCGAGCGGGGGGGCCGGGGAGCTGTTTTTT. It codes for CASTISSGGAGELFF.

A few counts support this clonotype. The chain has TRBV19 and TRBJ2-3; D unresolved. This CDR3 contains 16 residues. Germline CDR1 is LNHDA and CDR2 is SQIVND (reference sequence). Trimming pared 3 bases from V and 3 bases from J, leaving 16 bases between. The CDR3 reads CASSMGDGYGTDTQYF. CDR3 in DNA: TGTGCCAGTAGTATGGGTGATGGGTACGGGACAGATACGCAGTATTTT. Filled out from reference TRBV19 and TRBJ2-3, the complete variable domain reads DGGITQSPKYLFRKEGQNVTLSCEQNLNHDAMYWYRQDPGQGLRLIYYSQIVNDFQKGDIAEGYSVSREKKESFPLTVTSAQKNPTAFYLCASSMGDGYGTDTQYFGPGTRLTVL.

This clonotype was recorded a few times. This chain's CDR3 is CASGGGRAENTEAFF. CDR3 sequence (DNA): TGTGCTAGTGGTGGGGGTAGGGCAGAGAACACTGAAGCTTTCTTT. The rearrangement links TRBV12-5 to TRBJ1-1; weak D call: TRBD1 (5 bases). CDR1 and CDR2 (germline): LGHNT, FRNRAP. V shed 5 bases and J shed 1 base, with 14 bases lying between them. The CDR3 consists of 15 residues.

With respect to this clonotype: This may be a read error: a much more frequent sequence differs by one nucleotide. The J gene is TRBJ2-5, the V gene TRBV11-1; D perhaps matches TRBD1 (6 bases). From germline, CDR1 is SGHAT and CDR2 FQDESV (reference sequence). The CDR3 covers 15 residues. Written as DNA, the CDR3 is TGTGCCAGCTGCTTAAGGCAGGGGAGTGCAGAGACCCAGTACTTC. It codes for CASCLRQGSAETQYF. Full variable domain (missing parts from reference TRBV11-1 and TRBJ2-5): EAEVAQSPRYKITEKSQAVAFWCDPISGHATLYWYRQILGQGPELLVQFQDESVVDDSQLPKDRFSAERLKGVDSTLKIQPAELGDSAMYLCASCLRQGSAETQYFGPGTRLLVL.

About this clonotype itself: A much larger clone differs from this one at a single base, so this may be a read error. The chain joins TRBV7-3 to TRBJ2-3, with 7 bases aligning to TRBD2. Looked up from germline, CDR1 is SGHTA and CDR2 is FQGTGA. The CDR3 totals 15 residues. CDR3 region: CASSLTSGHTGTQYF. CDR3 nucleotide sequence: TGTGCCAGCAGCTTAACTAGCGGGCACACAGGTACGCAGTATTTT. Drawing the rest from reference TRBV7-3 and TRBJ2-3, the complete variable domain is GAGVSQTPSNKVTEKGKYVELRCDPISGHTALYWYRQSLGQGPEFLIYFQGTGAADDSGLPNDRFFAVRPEGSVSTLKIQRTERGDSAVYLCASSLTSGHTGTQYFGPGTRLTVL.

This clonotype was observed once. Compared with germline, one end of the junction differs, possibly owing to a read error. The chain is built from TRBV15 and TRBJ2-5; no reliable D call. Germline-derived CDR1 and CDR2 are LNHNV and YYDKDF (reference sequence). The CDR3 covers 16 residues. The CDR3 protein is CATSRDGSGGINEQYF. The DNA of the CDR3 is TGTGCCACCAGTAGAGATGGTTCCGGCGGAATTAATGAGCAGTACTTC.

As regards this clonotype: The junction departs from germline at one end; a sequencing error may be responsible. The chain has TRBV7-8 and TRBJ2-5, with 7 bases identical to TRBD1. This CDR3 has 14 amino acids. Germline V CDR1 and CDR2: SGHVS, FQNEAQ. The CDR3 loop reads CANSLSAIGGGQYF. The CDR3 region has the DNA TGTGCCAACAGCTTATCGGCGATAGGGGGCGGGCAGTACTTC.

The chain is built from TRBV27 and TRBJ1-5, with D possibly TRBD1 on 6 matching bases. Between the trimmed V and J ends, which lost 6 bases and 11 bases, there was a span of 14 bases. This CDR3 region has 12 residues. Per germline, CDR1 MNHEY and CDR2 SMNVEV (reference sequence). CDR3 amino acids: CASSMRGGAQHF. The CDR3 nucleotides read TGTGCCAGCAGCATGAGGGGGGGGGCCCAGCATTTT.

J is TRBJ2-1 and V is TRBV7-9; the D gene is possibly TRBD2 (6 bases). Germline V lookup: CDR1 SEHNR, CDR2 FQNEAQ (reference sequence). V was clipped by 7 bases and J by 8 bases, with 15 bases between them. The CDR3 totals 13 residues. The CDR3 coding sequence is TGTGCCAGCATTCTGGAGGGTAGCTATGAGCAGTTCTTC. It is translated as CASILEGSYEQFF.

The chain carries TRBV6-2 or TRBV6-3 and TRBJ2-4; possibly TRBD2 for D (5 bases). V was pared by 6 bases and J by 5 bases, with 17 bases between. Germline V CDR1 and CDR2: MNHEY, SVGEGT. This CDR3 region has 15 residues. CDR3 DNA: TGTGCCAGCAGCCTGCTTACCGGAGGCGAAAACATTCAGTACTTC. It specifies CASSLLTGGENIQYF.

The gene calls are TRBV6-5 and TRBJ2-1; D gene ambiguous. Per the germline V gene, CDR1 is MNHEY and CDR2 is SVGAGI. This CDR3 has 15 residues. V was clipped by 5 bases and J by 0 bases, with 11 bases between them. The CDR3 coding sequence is TGTGCCAGCAGTCCGGACGCCGGCTCCTACAATGAGCAGTTCTTC. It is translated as CASSPDAGSYNEQFF.

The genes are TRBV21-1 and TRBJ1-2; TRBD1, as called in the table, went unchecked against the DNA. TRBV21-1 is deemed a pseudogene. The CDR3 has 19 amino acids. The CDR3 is CASSKDPLGGEGINYGYTF. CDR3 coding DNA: TGTGCCAGCAGCAAAGACCCTCTCGGGGGCGAGGGGATAAACTATGGCTACACCTTC.

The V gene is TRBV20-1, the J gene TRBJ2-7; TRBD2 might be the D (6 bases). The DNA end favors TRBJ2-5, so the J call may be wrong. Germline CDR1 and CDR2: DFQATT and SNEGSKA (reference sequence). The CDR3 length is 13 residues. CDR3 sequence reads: CSAPPGAQETQYF. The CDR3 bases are TGCAGTGCCCCACCGGGAGCTCAAGAGACCCAGTACTTC.

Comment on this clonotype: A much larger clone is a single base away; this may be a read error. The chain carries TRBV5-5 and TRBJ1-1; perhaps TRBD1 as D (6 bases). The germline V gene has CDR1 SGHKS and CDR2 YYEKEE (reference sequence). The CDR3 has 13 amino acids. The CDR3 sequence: CASSWRGDTQAFF. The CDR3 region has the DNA TGTGCCAGCAGCTGGAGGGGGGACACTCAAGCTTTCTTT.

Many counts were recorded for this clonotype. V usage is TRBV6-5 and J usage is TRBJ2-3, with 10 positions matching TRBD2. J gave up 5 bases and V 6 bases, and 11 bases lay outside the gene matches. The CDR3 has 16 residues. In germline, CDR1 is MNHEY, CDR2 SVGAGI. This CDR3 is CASSHIRASGGDTQYF. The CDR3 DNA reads TGTGCCAGCAGCCACATCCGGGCTAGCGGGGGAGATACGCAGTATTTT.

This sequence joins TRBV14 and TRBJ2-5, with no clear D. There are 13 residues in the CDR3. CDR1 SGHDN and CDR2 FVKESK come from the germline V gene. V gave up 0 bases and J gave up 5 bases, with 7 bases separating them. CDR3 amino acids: CASSQETEETQYF. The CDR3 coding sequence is TGTGCCAGCAGCCAAGAAACGGAGGAGACCCAGTACTTC. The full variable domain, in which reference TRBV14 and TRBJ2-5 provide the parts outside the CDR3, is EAGVTQFPSHSVIEKGQTVTLRCDPISGHDNLYWYRRVMGKEIKFLLHFVKESKQDESGMPNNRFLAERTGGTYSTLKVQPAELEDSGVYFCASSQETEETQYFGPGTRLLVL.